The source of this T cell receptor (beta chain) is a study of T-cell reconstitution after alpha-beta-depleted transplantation in children. The CDR3 is 13 amino acids. V was pared by 4 bases and J by 13 bases, with 7 bases of the junction left unmatched. CDR1 and CDR2 (germline): MDHEN, SYDVKM. A library of TCRbeta sequences, prepared with unique molecular identifiers, was generated. TCRdb used MiXCR to reprocess the PCR reads, holding one entry per CDR3 protein. The sample gives 450,000 to 600,000 distinct CDR3 sequences, 15% to 20% of which show up once; approximately 3% is in the top ten. The sample here was PBMCs from the stem cell graft donor, taken from the stem cell graft. The receptor comes from a human donor who donated a stem cell graft to a child with acute lymphoblastic leukemia. This sequence joins TRBV28 and TRBJ2-2, with 9 bases fitting TRBD1. For the CDR3, the DNA is TGTGCCAGCAGTTCCGGGACAGGGACAAGGCTGTTTTTT. It encodes CASSSGTGTRLFF.